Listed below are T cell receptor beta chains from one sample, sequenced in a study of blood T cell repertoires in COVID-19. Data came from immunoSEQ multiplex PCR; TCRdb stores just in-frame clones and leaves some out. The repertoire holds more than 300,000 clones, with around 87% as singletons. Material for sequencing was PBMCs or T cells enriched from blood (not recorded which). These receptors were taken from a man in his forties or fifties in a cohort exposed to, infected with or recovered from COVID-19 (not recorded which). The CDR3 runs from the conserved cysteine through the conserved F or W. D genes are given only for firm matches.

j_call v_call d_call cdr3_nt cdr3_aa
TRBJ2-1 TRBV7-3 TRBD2 TGTGCCAGCAGCTTAACTAGCGGGCCGAGCTCCTACAATGAGCAGTTCTTC CASSLTSGPSSYNEQFF
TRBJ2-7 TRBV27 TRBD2 TGTGCCAGCAGTTTGAGCGGGAGTGTCTACGAGCAGTACTTC CASSLSGSVYEQYF
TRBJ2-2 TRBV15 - TGTGCCACCAGCACCCGTTATCAGGGAAACGGGGAGCTGTTTTTT CATSTRYQGNGELFF
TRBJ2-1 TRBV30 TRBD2 TGTGCCTGGAGATCACCCGGGACTAACTACAATGAGCAGTTCTTC CAWRSPGTNYNEQFF
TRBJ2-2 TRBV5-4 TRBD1 TGTGCCAGCAGCTTGGACCCAATGACAGGGGCGGCCGGGGAGCTGTTTTTT CASSLDPMTGAAGELFF
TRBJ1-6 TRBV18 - TGTGCCAGCTCACTGGACCGGGGGGCGCGATCACCCCTCCACTTT CASSLDRGARSPLHF
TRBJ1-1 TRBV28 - TGTGCCAGCAGTTTATGGGGGGGGAACACTGAAGCTTTCTTT CASSLWGGNTEAFF
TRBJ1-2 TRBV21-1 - TGTGCCAGCAGCACCTGGACAAATTATGGCTACACCTTC CASSTWTNYGYTF
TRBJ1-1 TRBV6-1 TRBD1 TGTGCCAGCAGTGACCAAACAGGGGGCCGTGAAGCTTTCTTT CASSDQTGGREAFF
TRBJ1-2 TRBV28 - TGTGCCAGCAGTTTAAGGGTAGGGGGAGGGTACTATGGCTACACCTTC CASSLRVGGGYYGYTF
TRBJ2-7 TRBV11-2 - TGTGCCAGCAGCTCACAGTACGAGCAGTACTTC CASSSQYEQYF
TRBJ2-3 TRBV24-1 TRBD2 TGTGCCACCAGTGGAAGGGGACTAGCGGGAACGGATACGCAGTATTTT CATSGRGLAGTDTQYF